This T cell receptor beta chain stems from a study of identical twins. TCRdb reprocessed the 5' RACE reads via MiXCR and lists one record per CDR3 protein. This sample has approximately 210,000 distinct CDR3 sequences; around 6.5% occur once, and the top ten carry less than 15%. The same sample was also used in a study of T cells expressing NK-cell markers.

The sequenced material came from CD8+ T cells sorted from blood. This receptor was taken from a young woman in good health.

Written as DNA, the CDR3 is TGTGCCAGCAGGGACACGAGCAACTATGGCTACACCTTC. Amino acid sequence: CASRDTSNYGYTF. The chain employs TRBV9 and TRBJ1-2; possibly TRBD1 for D (5 bases). The CDR3 sequence is 13 residues long. V shed 5 bases and J shed 2 bases, with 10 bases lying between them. Looked up from germline, CDR1 is SGDLS and CDR2 is YYNGEE.